This is a list of T cell receptor beta chains from one sample in a study of blood T cell repertoires in COVID-19. Clones were sequenced by immunoSEQ multiplex PCR, and TCRdb holds only the in-frame ones, with some missing. The sample shows roughly 100,000 clones, around 82% of them seen only once. Specimen: peripheral blood. These receptors were taken from a human donor in a cohort sampled during active or convalescent COVID-19. CDR3s include the opening cysteine and the closing phenylalanine or tryptophan. Fields, in order: clone size, D gene, J gene, V gene, CDR3 DNA, CDR3 protein. A D gene is named only where the DNA matches it firmly. The size of a clone is reported for some rows only, either as once, few or many, or as a class for expanded clones.

clone size: .; D gene: .; J gene: TRBJ2-1; V gene: TRBV10-1; CDR3 DNA: TGCGCCAGCAGTGAGTCGAGGGGGTTTAGCTCCTACAATGAGCAGTTCTTC; CDR3 protein: CASSESRGFSSYNEQFF
clone size: .; D gene: .; J gene: TRBJ1-4; V gene: TRBV9; CDR3 DNA: TGTGCCAGCGGGCCTCGGGAGCAAGCTAATGAAAAACTGTTTTTT; CDR3 protein: CASGPREQANEKLFF
clone size: once; D gene: .; J gene: TRBJ1-2; V gene: TRBV2; CDR3 DNA: TGTGCCAGCAGTGAGAGCAGGGCCTATCATGGCTACACCTTC; CDR3 protein: CASSESRAYHGYTF
clone size: .; D gene: TRBD1; J gene: TRBJ1-1; V gene: TRBV6-6; CDR3 DNA: TGTGCCAGCAGTAGACAGGGGAATTTAGCTGAAGCTTTCTTT; CDR3 protein: CASSRQGNLAEAFF
clone size: few; D gene: .; J gene: TRBJ1-2; V gene: TRBV7-2; CDR3 DNA: TGTGCCAGCAGCCAACAAAGGTTTGGCGGTGGCTACACCTTC; CDR3 protein: CASSQQRFGGGYTF
clone size: .; D gene: .; J gene: TRBJ2-7; V gene: TRBV2; CDR3 DNA: TGTGCCAGCAGTGAAGTCAACTCCTACGAGCAGTACTTC; CDR3 protein: CASSEVNSYEQYF
clone size: .; D gene: .; J gene: TRBJ1-4; V gene: TRBV19; CDR3 DNA: TGTGCCAGTAGAAAACAGGGAATTGAAAAACTGTTTTTT; CDR3 protein: CASRKQGIEKLFF
clone size: .; D gene: .; J gene: TRBJ2-6; V gene: TRBV10-3; CDR3 DNA: TGTGCCATCAGTGAGGATAGTCTCTCTGGGGCCAACGTCCTGACTTTC; CDR3 protein: CAISEDSLSGANVLTF
clone size: once; D gene: TRBD1; J gene: TRBJ2-2; V gene: TRBV7-8; CDR3 DNA: TGTGCCAGCAGCAACCACGACAGGGGGGTCGGGGAGCTGTTTTTT; CDR3 protein: CASSNHDRGVGELFF
clone size: .; D gene: .; J gene: TRBJ1-3; V gene: TRBV19; CDR3 DNA: TGTGCCAGCGTAAAAACACAGGGAAACACCATATATTTT; CDR3 protein: CASVKTQGNTIYF
clone size: once; D gene: .; J gene: TRBJ1-1; V gene: TRBV27; CDR3 DNA: TGTGCCAGCAGTTTCTCCCTAACGACAGGATTGAACACTGAAGCTTTCTTT; CDR3 protein: CASSFSLTTGLNTEAFF
clone size: .; D gene: TRBD1; J gene: TRBJ2-7; V gene: TRBV12-3/TRBV12-4; CDR3 DNA: TGTGCCAGCAGTATGGGACAGGCCGAGCAGTACTTC; CDR3 protein: CASSMGQAEQYF
clone size: .; D gene: TRBD2; J gene: TRBJ2-5; V gene: TRBV4-2; CDR3 DNA: TGTGCCAGCAGCACCGCGGGGGAAGAGACCCAGTACTTC; CDR3 protein: CASSTAGEETQYF